This entry concerns a single TCR beta chain. There are 14 residues in the CDR3. Between the trimmed V and J ends, which lost 4 bases and 2 bases, there was a span of 12 bases. Germline V gives CDR1 SGDLS, CDR2 YYNGEE. The data were obtained in a study of blood T cell repertoires in COVID-19. Study details: PBMCs, B-cell-depleted T cells, or T cells provided the cDNA or gDNA that made up the material.

Data came from immunoSEQ multiplex PCR; TCRdb stores just in-frame clones and leaves some out. This table holds around 700,000 clones, 70% to 90% found once. This chain connects TRBV9 to TRBJ1-1; possibly TRBD1 for D (6 bases). The sample taken for sequencing was peripheral blood. The source of this sequence is a young woman with acute or convalescent COVID-19. Here the CDR3 DNA reads TGTGCCAGCAGCTGGACAGCGACCAACACTGAAGCTTTCTTT. Translated, it gives CASSWTATNTEAFF.